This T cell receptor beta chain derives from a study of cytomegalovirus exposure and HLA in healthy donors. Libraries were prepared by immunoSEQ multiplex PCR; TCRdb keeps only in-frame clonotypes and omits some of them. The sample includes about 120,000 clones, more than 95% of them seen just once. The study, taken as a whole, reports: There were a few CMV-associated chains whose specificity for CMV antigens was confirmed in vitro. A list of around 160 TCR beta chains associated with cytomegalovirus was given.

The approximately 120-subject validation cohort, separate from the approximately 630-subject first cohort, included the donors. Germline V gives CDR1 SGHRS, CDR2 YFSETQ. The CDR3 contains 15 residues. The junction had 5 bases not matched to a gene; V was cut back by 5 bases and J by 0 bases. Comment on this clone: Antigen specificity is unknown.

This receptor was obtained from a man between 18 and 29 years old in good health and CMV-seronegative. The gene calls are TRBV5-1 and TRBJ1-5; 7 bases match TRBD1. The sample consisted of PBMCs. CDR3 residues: CASREGADSNQPQHF. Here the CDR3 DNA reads TGCGCCAGCAGGGAGGGGGCCGATAGCAATCAGCCCCAGCATTTT.